This TCR beta chain was sequenced during a study of Ad26.COV2.S vaccination and SARS-CoV-2 variants. About the study: Ad26.COV2.S shots went into the muscle once or twice, 56 days apart.

J lost 4 bases, V lost 3 bases, and 8 bases had no gene match. Germline loops: CDR1 SGHNT, CDR2 YENEEA. This CDR3 spans 15 amino acids. On this clone itself: Its specificity is unknown.

Overall study results and limits: In TCR breadth and depth analyses, total T cell responses may have been underestimated.

Treatment reported: roughly 20 received Ad26.COV2.S at low or high dose, single or two shots; about five received placebo; per-sample allocation not given. Specimens were obtained on day 63 following the first vaccine or placebo injection. Donation was by an adult aged 18-55 years who was in Boston. Profiling relied on immunoSEQ multiplex PCR, and the TCRdb table lists in-frame clones only, not all of them. Here the sample spans roughly 400,000 clones, 70% to 90% being singletons. This receptor was obtained from a person aged 18 to 65 who received the Ad26.COV2.S COVID-19 vaccine or a placebo. Sequences were derived from peripheral blood, sampled in a trial of Ad26.COV2.S vaccine versus placebo. The gene calls are TRBV11-3 and TRBJ2-7; 8 bases line up with TRBD2. As DNA, the CDR3 is TGTGCCAGCAGCTTTGGGAGCGGGGGCGCTTACGAGCAGTACTTC. Translated, it gives CASSFGSGGAYEQYF.